This TCR beta chain appears in the sequencing data of a study of cytotoxic CD8 clonotypes in ibrutinib-treated CLL. Turning to the study itself: Among the patients, some eleven presented as relapsed/refractory and approximately 14 as treatment-naive; approximately 17 showed unmutated IGHV. It was after a median around twelve months of treatment, range 6 to 36, that response samples were taken. Study-wide findings and caveats: Clonotypes that were public were uncommon, and they contracted or stayed stable on treatment. Clonality rose at ibrutinib response, held steady in sustained remission, and fell toward baseline at progression.

The assay was immunoSEQ multiplex PCR, and TCRdb's table has in-frame clones only and misses some. This sample has 300,000 or so clones, with 67% found just once. Germline V gene data show CDR1 as SEHNR and CDR2 as FQNEAQ (reference sequence). The V end was cut by 7 bases, the J end by 7 bases, with 13 bases between. The CDR3 runs to 12 residues. This clone came up a few times. Its antigen is still unknown. The receptor comes from a human donor with chronic lymphocytic leukemia. This sequence joins TRBV7-9 and TRBJ1-1, with unresolved D. Sequencing was performed on PBMCs, taken after 36 months of ibrutinib treatment. This chain's CDR3 is CASTLPTREAFF. The CDR3 nucleotides are TGTGCCAGCACCCTCCCCACCCGTGAAGCTTTCTTT.